The next 11 T cell receptor beta chains were all read from a single sample in a study of T cells in Graves' hyperthyroidism and ophthalmopathy (dated by TCRdb to between 2018 and 2021). Preparation of the library involved multiplex PCR. Sequencing took place on an Illumina HiSeq 2000. Amplification of TCR beta CDR3 regions was carried out from RNA transcripts. For the first round of RT-PCR on the TCR CDR3, the HTBI primer set was used together with the Qiagen OneStep RT-PCR kit. The public reads were quality trimmed at Q25 with fastp and then assembled into clones with MiXCR by TCRdb, keeping productive beta chains. Every entry covers one CDR3 protein and lists the most common genes and DNA from its rows. In this sample the table shows about 600,000 distinct CDR3 sequences, roughly 15% of which occur a single time. The ten largest clones represent 9.5% to 15% of the sample. Sequencing was carried out using blood. Source of these receptors: a woman between 45 and 60 years old with Graves' ophthalmopathy.

Only a few counts were recorded for this clonotype. The rearrangement links TRBV28 to TRBJ2-1, with D uncertain. The CDR3 sequence is 14 residues long. V shed 5 bases and J shed 3 bases, with 11 bases lying between them. From germline, CDR1 is MDHEN and CDR2 SYDVKM. CDR3 sequence: CASSTHPLYNEQFF. CDR3 coding DNA: TGTGCCAGCAGTACCCATCCACTCTACAATGAGCAGTTCTTC.

This clonotype was seen ten or more times. The rearrangement uses TRBV2 and TRBJ1-4; TRBD1 matches at 8 bases. The V segment lost 6 bases and the J segment 0 bases; nucleotides outside the gene matches: 12. The CDR3 length is 18 residues. CDR1 and CDR2 (germline): SNHLY, FYNNEI. For the CDR3, the DNA is TGTGCCAGCAGCGTACAGGGGGGACGGGGTTCAACTAATGAAAAACTGTTTTTT. It yields the protein CASSVQGGRGSTNEKLFF. Supplemented by reference TRBV2 and TRBJ1-4, the full variable domain reads EPEVTQTPSHQVTQMGQEVILRCVPISNHLYFYWYRQILGQKVEFLVSFYNNEISEKSEIFDDQFSVERPDGSNFTLKIRSTKLEDSAMYFCASSVQGGRGSTNEKLFFGSGTQLSVL.

The rearrangement links TRBV2 to TRBJ2-7; the D call may be TRBD1 or TRBD2 (5 bases each). Germline loops: CDR1 SNHLY, CDR2 FYNNEI. Trimming stripped 5 bases from V and 7 bases from J, with 6 bases between. The CDR3 has 10 residues. The CDR3 here is CASSWGEQYF. CDR3 coding DNA: TGTGCCAGCAGTTGGGGGGAGCAGTACTTC.

This clonotype was counted at least ten times. The V and J genes are TRBV11-2 and TRBJ2-7; possible D gene TRBD2, 6 bases. The CDR3 length is 15 residues. V was trimmed by 5 bases and J by 4 bases, leaving 18 bases between them. Germline V gene sequence: CDR1 SGHAT, CDR2 FQNNGV. DNA of the CDR3: TGTGCCAGCAGCCGCTCCCCATGGGGGGAGTACGAGCAGTACTTC. Its translation: CASSRSPWGEYEQYF.

The table lists this clonotype with a few counts. The chain carries TRBV29-1 and TRBJ2-2; 7 bases match TRBD1. Unmatched junction bases numbered 5, after V lost 6 bases and J lost 1 base. CDR3 size: 14 residues. Germline lookup yields CDR1 SQVTM and CDR2 ANQGSEA. CDR3 DNA: TGCAGCGTAAAAGGACAGGAGAACACCGGGGAGCTGTTTTTT. This gives the protein CSVKGQENTGELFF.

At least ten counts were recorded for this clonotype. The chain uses TRBV27 and TRBJ2-7; TRBD2 matches 7 bases. V lost 5 bases and J lost 7; bases outside the gene matches: 11. Germline CDR1 MNHEY, CDR2 SMNVEV (reference sequence). The CDR3 runs to 14 residues. The CDR3 coding sequence is TGTGCCAGCAGTATCGGCGGGAGTTCGAGAGAGCAGTACTTC. Protein product: CASSIGGSSREQYF.

This clonotype was counted at least ten times. The J gene is TRBJ1-2, the V gene TRBV18; D gene uncertain. Germline CDR1 KGHSH, CDR2 LQKENI. This CDR3 has 12 amino acids. V was cut by 5 bases and J by 6 bases, with 10 bases left in between. DNA for the CDR3: TGTGCCAGCTCAGCGTCGGAGGATGGCTACACCTTC. Its protein product is CASSASEDGYTF.

A few counts support this clonotype. The genes are TRBV4-3 and TRBJ2-3; D unclear. V lost 4 bases and J 2 bases, leaving 13 bases between the germline ends. Germline V gene sequence: CDR1 LGHNA, CDR2 YSLEER. The CDR3 contains 15 residues. The chain's CDR3 is CASSPSPRNTDTQYF. The DNA for the CDR3 is TGCGCCAGCAGCCCTTCCCCGAGGAACACAGATACGCAGTATTTT.

Ten or more counts support this clonotype. As DNA, the CDR3 is TGTGCCAGCAGCCTTGTTACTAGCGGGAGGTGGGAGCTGTTTTTT. It is translated as CASSLVTSGRWELFF. The gene calls are TRBV6-1 and TRBJ2-2, with 12 positions matching TRBD2. Germline V lookup: CDR1 MNHNS, CDR2 SASEGT. The CDR3 covers 15 residues. V was clipped by 6 bases and J by 9 bases; unmatched bases: 8.

This clonotype appeared a few times. The rearrangement uses TRBV20-1 and TRBJ2-7, with 10 bases lining up with TRBD1. Trimming at V came to 3 bases and at J to 5 bases, leaving 7 bases not matched to a gene. The CDR3 is made up of 14 amino acids. Germline CDR1 is DFQATT and CDR2 is SNEGSKA (reference sequence). The CDR3 DNA follows: TGCAGTGCTAGGCCGGGACAGGGGATACACGAGCAGTACTTC. It codes for CSARPGQGIHEQYF.

This clonotype has at least ten counts. The V call is TRBV7-9, the J call TRBJ2-1; 9 bases are a match to TRBD1. The length of the CDR3 is 14 residues. The germline CDR1 and CDR2 sequences are SEHNR and FQNEAQ (reference sequence). The ends lost 5 bases at V and 8 bases at J; junction bases unmatched: 7. The CDR3 DNA reads TGTGCCAGCAGCCCGGGACAGGGATTCTATGAGCAGTTCTTC. It translates to CASSPGQGFYEQFF.